The count of the clone carrying this TCR beta chain is one. This CDR3 has 20 residues. Unmatched junction bases numbered 13, after V lost 1 base and J lost 5 bases. The germline gives CDR1 PRHDT, CDR2 FYEKMQ (reference sequence). As processed by the authors: Amplification of reference gene primers provided the estimated nucleated cell counts. Sequenced by immunoSEQ multiplex PCR; TCRdb stores in-frame clones only, minus some. The V and J calls and clone size come from that table; D and trimming were worked out from the DNA. This table has around 280,000 clones, around 90% appearing once. The data are from a study of blood T cell repertoires in COVID-19. Looking at the study overall: Samples taken during acute and convalescent COVID-19 were collected in the United States, Italy and Spain.

Sample: PBMCs or T cells enriched from blood (not recorded which). The sequence was collected from a young woman with acute COVID-19. The V gene is TRBV13, the J gene TRBJ2-1; 14 nucleotides match TRBD2. Here the CDR3 DNA reads TGTGCCAGCAGCTTAGAGGGACTAGCGGGAGACTTAGGGACCCACAATGAGCAGTTCTTC. Its protein is CASSLEGLAGDLGTHNEQFF.